The 23 T cell receptor beta chains given below trace back to one sample, sequenced in a study of lung T cells in sarcoidosis with Löfgren's syndrome. TCRdb used MiXCR to reprocess the reads, holding one entry per CDR3 protein. The table lists about 63,000 distinct CDR3 sequences, roughly 20% of them singletons. The source material was CD4+ T cells from PBMCs. The receptors shown here come from a human donor with sarcoidosis (Löfgren's syndrome or another form), or a control subject (not recorded which).

The chain joins TRBV18 to TRBJ1-5, with a possible D match to TRBD1 (6 bases). This CDR3 has 15 residues. Germline loops: CDR1 KGHSH, CDR2 LQKENI. Trimming stripped 2 bases from V and 11 bases from J, with 19 bases between. CDR3 sequence reads: CASSPNGGPSSAQHF. The CDR3 DNA sequence: TGTGCCAGCTCACCAAATGGGGGGCCGTCTTCAGCCCAGCATTTT.

This clonotype has more than one count but fewer than ten. This rearrangement joins TRBV24-1 to TRBJ1-4, with a weak D call TRBD1 (5 bases). Trimming stripped 3 bases from V and 8 bases from J, with 12 bases between. Germline CDR1 reads KGHDR; CDR2 reads SFDVKD. The CDR3 spans 14 residues. CDR3 DNA sequence: TGTGCCACCAGTGATGTGAGAGACAGCGAAAAACTGTTTTTT. Translating gives CATSDVRDSEKLFF.

This clonotype was recorded at least ten times. The V and J genes are TRBV2 and TRBJ2-3; D possibly corresponds to TRBD2 (5 bases). Germline values: CDR1 SNHLY, CDR2 FYNNEI. This CDR3 comprises 15 residues. The germline V and J ends were trimmed by 2 bases and 4 bases, with 13 bases remaining between them. The CDR3 here is CASSEQEARADTQYF. The CDR3 DNA reads TGTGCCAGCAGTGAACAGGAGGCTAGAGCAGATACGCAGTATTTT.

This clonotype was seen once. This chain connects TRBV12-3 or TRBV12-4 to TRBJ1-5; 7 bases are shared with TRBD1. This CDR3 is built from 17 residues. V lost 6 bases, J lost 2 bases, and 13 bases stayed unmatched. CDR3 coding DNA: TGTGCCAGCAGCAGGACAGGCCTTCGGGGGGGCAATCAGCCCCAGCATTTT. It is translated as CASSRTGLRGGNQPQHF.

This chain joins TRBV18 and TRBJ2-5; D gene unclear. V lost 10 bases to trimming and J lost 3 bases, with 18 bases between them. CDR3 length equals 14 residues. Germline V CDR1 and CDR2: KGHSH, LQKENI. This CDR3 reads CATQKARGKETQYF. The CDR3 nucleotides read TGTGCCACCCAAAAGGCCAGAGGAAAAGAGACCCAGTACTTC. Full variable domain (missing parts from reference TRBV18 and TRBJ2-5): NAGVMQNPRHLVRRRGQEARLRCSPMKGHSHVYWYRQLPEEGLKFMVYLQKENIIDESGMPKERFSAEFPKEGPSILRIQQVVRGDSAAYFCATQKARGKETQYFGPGTRLLVL.

As regards this clonotype: This may be a read error, as it is one base from a much larger clone. The rearrangement joins TRBV28 to TRBJ2-7; no reliable D call. The CDR3 is 15 amino acids. Germline V lookup: CDR1 MDHEN, CDR2 SYDVKM. V was trimmed by 3 bases and J by 2 bases, leaving 14 bases between them. In DNA form, the CDR3 reads TGTGCCAGCAGTTTGAGCAGCGCCAGAACCTACGAGCAGTACTTC. It yields the protein CASSLSSARTYEQYF.

The chain links TRBV29-1 to TRBJ1-1, with D maybe TRBD1 (6 bases). The CDR3 loop spans 15 amino acids. Between the trimmed V and J ends, which lost 5 bases and 3 bases, there was a span of 19 bases. The germline CDR1 and CDR2 sequences are SQVTM and ANQGSEA. The CDR3 here is CSVRGTLGADTEAFF. The DNA of the CDR3 is TGCAGCGTTCGGGGGACATTAGGAGCTGACACTGAAGCTTTCTTT. Full variable domain (outside the CDR3, taken from reference TRBV29-1 and TRBJ1-1): SAVISQKPSRDICQRGTSLTIQCQVDSQVTMMFWYRQQPGQSLTLIATANQGSEATYESGFVIDKFPISRPNLTFSTLTVSNMSPEDSSIYLCSVRGTLGADTEAFFGQGTRLTVV.

About this clonotype itself: With a much larger clone just one base away, this may be a read error. The chain has TRBV20-1 and TRBJ2-7, with D possibly TRBD1 on 6 matching bases. The CDR3 is 13 residues long. Germline V gene lookup returns CDR1 DFQATT and CDR2 SNEGSKA (reference sequence). In DNA, the CDR3 is TGCAGTGCTGGCCGGGACACTACCTACGGGCAGTACTTC. Residues: CSAGRDTTYGQYF.

This clonotype has ten or more counts. The CDR3 reads CSVEGGTSEDTQYF. In DNA, the CDR3 is TGCAGCGTTGAAGGGGGGACTAGTGAAGATACGCAGTATTTT. The genes are TRBV29-1 and TRBJ2-3; TRBD2 matches at 8 bases. Trimming took 1 base from V and 5 from J; bases not matched to a gene: 5. The germline CDR1 and CDR2 sequences are SQVTM and ANQGSEA. The CDR3 covers 14 residues.

This chain connects TRBV30 to TRBJ2-3, with TRBD2 identical over 9 bases. Germline V CDR1 and CDR2: GTSNPN, SVGIG (reference sequence). V lost 3 bases, J lost 10 bases, and 8 bases stayed unmatched. CDR3 length: 13 residues. The CDR3 nucleotides are TGTGCCTGGAGAGGAGGAGCGGGAGGCCCGCAGTATTTT. Protein: CAWRGGAGGPQYF. The whole variable domain, filled in from reference TRBV30 and TRBJ2-3, reads SQTIHQWPATLVQPVGSPLSLECTVEGTSNPNLYWYRQAAGRGLQLLFYSVGIGQISSEVPQNLSASRPQDRQFILSSKKLLLSDSGFYLCAWRGGAGGPQYFGPGTRLTVL.

By share, this clonotype counts as medium-sized (0.01 to 0.1%). V is TRBV12-3 or TRBV12-4 and J is TRBJ2-1; D might be TRBD2 (6 bases). This CDR3 comprises 13 residues. Trimming removed 4 bases at V and 10 bases at J, with 14 bases between. The CDR3 coding sequence is TGTGCCAGCAGTTCCCAGGGACTTGGAGAGCAGTTCTTC. Its translation is CASSSQGLGEQFF.

The rearrangement links TRBV19 to TRBJ1-5; 7 positions agree with TRBD1. The CDR3 runs to 14 residues. CDR1 is LNHDA and CDR2 is SQIVND in the germline V gene (reference sequence). J was trimmed by 8 bases and V by 10 bases; bases with no gene match: 14. The CDR3 loop is CATRGGSGLKPQHF. CDR3 in DNA: TGTGCCACCAGGGGGGGGAGCGGACTTAAGCCCCAGCATTTT. Full variable domain (missing parts from reference TRBV19 and TRBJ1-5): DGGITQSPKYLFRKEGQNVTLSCEQNLNHDAMYWYRQDPGQGLRLIYYSQIVNDFQKGDIAEGYSVSREKKESFPLTVTSAQKNPTAFYLCATRGGSGLKPQHFGDGTRLSIL.

Ten or more counts support this clonotype. The J gene is TRBJ1-4, the V gene TRBV7-9, with D possibly TRBD1 on 6 matching bases. The germline gives CDR1 SEHNR, CDR2 FQNEAQ (reference sequence). Trimming cost V 5 bases and J 7 bases, with 14 bases left between them. This CDR3 is 14 amino acids long. CDR3 DNA sequence: TGTGCCAGCAGCCCAACAGGGACCGGTGAAAAACTGTTTTTT. Its translation: CASSPTGTGEKLFF.

This clonotype was observed a handful of times. The chain uses TRBV29-1 and TRBJ2-5; 8 nucleotides agree with TRBD1. Looked up from germline, CDR1 is SQVTM and CDR2 is ANQGSEA. The junction had 3 bases not matched to a gene; V was cut back by 4 bases and J by 5 bases. CDR3 size: 12 residues. The CDR3 is CSVAGGDETQYF. The DNA of the CDR3 is TGCAGCGTTGCAGGGGGCGACGAGACCCAGTACTTC.

This clonotype was recorded at least ten times. This sequence joins TRBV6-1 and TRBJ2-2; possibly TRBD1 for D (7 bases). Germline values: CDR1 MNHNS, CDR2 SASEGT. CDR3 size: 15 residues. V dropped 2 bases and J dropped 6 bases, with 13 bases sitting between them. The CDR3 nucleotides read TGTGCCAGCAGTGAACAGGGGGGCCTGGCCGGGGAGCTGTTTTTT. Encoded protein: CASSEQGGLAGELFF.

This clonotype was counted ten times or more. The rearrangement joins TRBV2 to TRBJ1-2; D is undetermined. This CDR3 has 12 residues. V was shortened by 6 bases and J by 4 bases, with 9 bases between the two germline ends. From germline, CDR1 is SNHLY and CDR2 FYNNEI. CDR3 sequence: CASSARSYGYTF. Written as DNA, the CDR3 is TGTGCCAGCAGCGCTAGGAGCTATGGCTACACCTTC.

The V and J genes are TRBV4-3 and TRBJ2-7, with 10 positions matching TRBD2. Germline values: CDR1 LGHNA, CDR2 YSLEER. With 4 bases clipped from V and 0 bases from J, the junction kept 6 bases outside the gene matches. The CDR3 sequence is 16 residues long. The CDR3 coding sequence is TGCGCCAGCAGCCGGGAACTAGCGGGGAACTCCTACGAGCAGTACTTC. Translating it yields CASSRELAGNSYEQYF.

The sample holds many counts of this clonotype. J is TRBJ2-3 and V is TRBV20-1; 13 nucleotides match TRBD2. The CDR3 runs 15 residues. V lost 1 base, J lost 5 bases, and 3 bases stayed unmatched. The germline CDR1 and CDR2 sequences are DFQATT and SNEGSKA (reference sequence). CDR3 in amino acids: CSARAGLAGVDTQYF. CDR3 nucleotide sequence: TGCAGTGCTAGAGCCGGACTAGCGGGAGTAGATACGCAGTATTTT.

The V call is TRBV11-2, the J call TRBJ2-7, with a tentative D call TRBD1 (5 bases). The CDR3 contains 10 residues. The germline CDR1 and CDR2 sequences are SGHAT and FQNNGV. Trimming took off 7 bases at V and 10 bases at J, with 11 bases between the two ends. DNA of the CDR3: TGTGCCAGCACCCCGACAGTACAGTACTTC. Protein sequence: CASTPTVQYF.

This clonotype was detected ten times or more. The V gene is TRBV12-3 or TRBV12-4, the J gene TRBJ2-3; D is perhaps TRBD1 (6 bases). Trimming took 6 bases from V and 4 from J, leaving 17 bases between them. This CDR3 comprises 15 residues. The CDR3 nucleotides read TGTGCCAGCAGCTGGCCCGGGACAAGGGCAGATACGCAGTATTTT. This translates into CASSWPGTRADTQYF.

This clonotype has a count of ten or more. The chain has TRBV20-1 and TRBJ2-3; possibly TRBD1 for D (5 bases). V lost 1 base, J lost 4 bases, and 12 bases lay in between. The CDR3 runs to 14 residues. Per germline, CDR1 DFQATT and CDR2 SNEGSKA (reference sequence). CDR3 residues: CSARGLGVPDTQYF. CDR3 DNA sequence: TGCAGTGCTAGAGGTTTAGGGGTTCCAGATACGCAGTATTTT.

This clonotype was detected only a few times. The chain recombines TRBV4-3 with TRBJ2-7; D is unclear. V lost 1 base and J 2 bases, leaving 15 bases between the germline ends. This CDR3 region has 16 residues. The germline CDR1 and CDR2 sequences are LGHNA and YSLEER. The CDR3: CASSQGAAAPPYEQYF. CDR3 nucleotide sequence: TGCGCCAGCAGCCAAGGGGCGGCAGCCCCACCCTACGAGCAGTACTTC.

This clonotype appeared once. The chain recombines TRBV12-3 or TRBV12-4 with TRBJ1-2; the match to TRBD1 covers 8 bases. Trimming cost V 6 bases and J 2 bases; bases outside gene matches: 5. There are 14 residues in the CDR3. The CDR3 loop reads CASRRQGLNYGYTF. CDR3 coding DNA: TGTGCCAGCAGGAGACAGGGGTTGAACTATGGCTACACCTTC.